The text below deals with one TCR beta chain. What it binds is unknown. V lost 2 bases and J lost 12, with 16 bases in between. Germline CDR1 MNHNY, CDR2 SVGAGI (reference sequence). This CDR3 comprises 13 residues. This sample was taken from a study of CD8+ T cells in alopecia areata. General study results and limits: Just one nonresponder means the tie between baseline CD8+ expansion and response stays uncertain. Elevated clonality characterized lesional scalp relative to normal scalp, particularly in alopecia totalis/universalis.

Sequencing relied on a cDNA template that was reverse transcribed from extracted RNA. TCRdb's table, derived via immunoSEQ multiplex PCR, lists solely in-frame clones and lacks some. This table holds approximately 180,000 clones, roughly 50% found once. The treatment was: oral pan-JAK inhibitor, 5-10 mg twice daily. In alopecia areata patients, both lesional scalp punch biopsies and peripheral blood were collected. Sample: CD4+ T cells sorted from blood, taken between weeks 55 and 65, from a patient treated with tofacitinib. The clonotype was recovered from a human donor with alopecia areata. The chain combines TRBV6-6 with TRBJ2-5; TRBD2 is a possible D gene (6 bases). CDR3 nucleotide sequence: TGTGCCAGCAGTTACGGTACTGGGACTCCGGAGTACTTC. Translation: CASSYGTGTPEYF.